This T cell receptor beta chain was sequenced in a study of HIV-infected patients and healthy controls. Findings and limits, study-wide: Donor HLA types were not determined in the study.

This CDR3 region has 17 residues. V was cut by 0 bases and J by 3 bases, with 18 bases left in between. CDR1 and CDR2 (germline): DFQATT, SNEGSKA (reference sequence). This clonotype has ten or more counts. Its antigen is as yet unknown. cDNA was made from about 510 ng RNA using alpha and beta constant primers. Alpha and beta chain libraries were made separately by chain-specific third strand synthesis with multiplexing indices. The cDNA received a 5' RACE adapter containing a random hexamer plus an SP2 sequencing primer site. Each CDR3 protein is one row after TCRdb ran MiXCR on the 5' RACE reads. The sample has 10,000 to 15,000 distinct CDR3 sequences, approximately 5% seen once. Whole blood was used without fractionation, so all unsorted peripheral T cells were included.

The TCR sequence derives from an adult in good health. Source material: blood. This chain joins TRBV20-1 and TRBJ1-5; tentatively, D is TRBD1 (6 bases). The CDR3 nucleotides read TGCAGTGCTAGAGATGGAAACATCAGGGGCCTCAATCAGCCCCAGCATTTT. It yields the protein CSARDGNIRGLNQPQHF.